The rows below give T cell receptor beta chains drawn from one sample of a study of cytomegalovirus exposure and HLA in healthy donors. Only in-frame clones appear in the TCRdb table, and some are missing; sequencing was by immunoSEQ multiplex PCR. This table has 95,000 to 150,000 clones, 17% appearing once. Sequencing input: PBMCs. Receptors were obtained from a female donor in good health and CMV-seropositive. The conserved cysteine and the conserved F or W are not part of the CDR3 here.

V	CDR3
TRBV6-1	ASCPTGGHSPLH
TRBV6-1	ASSESSGPYEQY
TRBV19	ASSLHPGGSNEQY
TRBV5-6	ASSLGAGSSGNTIY
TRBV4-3	ASSQDLRGGVLTDTQY
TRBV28	ASSTARRTGRSGELF
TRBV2	ASSDGTGIRYEQY
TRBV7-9	ASSLQTGASYEQY
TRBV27	ASSQGGLARYEQY
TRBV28	ASSRSGRVYNEQF
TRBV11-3	ASSLQNGGGETQY
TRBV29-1	SVRTTDTQY
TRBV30	AWSLTGNSDPQH
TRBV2	ASSYEQETQY
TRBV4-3	ASSQPAGGPGGELF
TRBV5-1	ASSSLSGSTEQY
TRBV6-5	ASSYTTGVGEQY
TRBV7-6	ASSLRTGKAF
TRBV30	AWRTADRGLEQY
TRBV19	ASSIQGNTIY
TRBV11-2	ASSAVLAGGPYEQY
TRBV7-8	ASSLQTGGTEAF
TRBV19	ASSRLQGYT
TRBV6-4	ASSPDRRETQY
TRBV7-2	ASSLVVGLLSYEQY
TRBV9	AILGGSSYNSPLH
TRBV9	ASSVGLAGGPNNEQF
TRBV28	ASSLAGNYGYT
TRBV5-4	ASSSLTGTSGGAGYEQY
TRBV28	ASSPAGTALYEQY
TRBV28	ASSLWGSGSSYEQY
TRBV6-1	ASKRWREGLYEQY
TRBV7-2	ASSARTMQY
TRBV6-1	ASSYGGEQY
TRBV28	AITSTGVNEKLF
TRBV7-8	ASSPSLWVTGGRQVAEAF
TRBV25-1	ASSEIGFTGELF
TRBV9	ASSANVGDTEAF
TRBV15	ATSRDQGEQY
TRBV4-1	ASSQGILAGGRETQY
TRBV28	ASRARDRFLPGEKLF
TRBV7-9	ASSFSPPDTEAF
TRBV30	AWRSAKNIQY
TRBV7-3	ASRPDLNPGELF
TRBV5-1	ASSLTAMGEGSTEAS
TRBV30	AWSTEEDTQY
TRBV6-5	ASSYSGGSYEQY
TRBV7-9	ASSLARSWDRGPYEQY
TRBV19	ASSRGLALAGLGNQPQH
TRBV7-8	ASSWGTNTEAF
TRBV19	ASTQQVSSGNTIY
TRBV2	ATRQGFLQETQY
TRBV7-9	ASSLTGQNSPLH
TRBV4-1	ASSQDRLAGHYEQY
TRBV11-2	ASSQDRGDYGYT
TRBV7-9	ASSPTGQVNTEAF
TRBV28	ASSMTGGWDYGYT